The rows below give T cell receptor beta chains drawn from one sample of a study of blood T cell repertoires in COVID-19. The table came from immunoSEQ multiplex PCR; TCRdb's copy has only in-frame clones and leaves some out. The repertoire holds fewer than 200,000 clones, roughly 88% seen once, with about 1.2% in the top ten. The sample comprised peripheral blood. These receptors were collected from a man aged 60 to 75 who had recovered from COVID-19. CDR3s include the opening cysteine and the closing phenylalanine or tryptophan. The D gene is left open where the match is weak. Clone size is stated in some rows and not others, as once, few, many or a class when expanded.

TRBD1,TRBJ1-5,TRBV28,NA,CASSPGTGGNQPQHF,TGTGCCAGCAGCCCAGGGACAGGGGGCAATCAGCCCCAGCATTTT
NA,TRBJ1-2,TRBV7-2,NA,CASSPAQLYGYTF,TGTGCCAGCAGCCCAGCACAGCTCTATGGCTACACCTTC
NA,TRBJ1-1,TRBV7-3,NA,CASGGGAGTEAFF,TGTGCCAGCGGAGGGGGGGCTGGTACTGAAGCTTTCTTT
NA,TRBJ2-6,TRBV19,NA,CGTGGISGANVLTF,TGCGGGACCGGGGGAATCTCTGGGGCCAACGTCCTGACTTTC
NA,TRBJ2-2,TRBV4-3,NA,CASSQRQLPYTGELFF,TGCGCCAGCAGCCAAAGGCAACTACCTTACACCGGGGAGCTGTTTTTT
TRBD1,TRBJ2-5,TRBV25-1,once,CASSKNRGLKETQYF,TGTGCCAGCAGTAAAAACAGGGGATTAAAAGAGACCCAGTACTTC
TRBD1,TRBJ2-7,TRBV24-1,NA,CATSLSGTGSYEQYF,TGTGCCACCAGCCTCTCCGGGACAGGGTCCTACGAGCAGTACTTC
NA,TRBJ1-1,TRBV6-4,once,CASRDSSRGTEAFF,TGTGCCAGCAGGGACAGTTCCCGGGGCACTGAAGCTTTCTTT
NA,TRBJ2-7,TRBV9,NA,CASSVGTAPSYEQYF,TGTGCCAGCAGCGTAGGGACAGCTCCCTCCTACGAGCAGTACTTC
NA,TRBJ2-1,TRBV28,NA,CASTRRGFDEQFF,TGTGCCAGCACCCGCCGGGGGTTTGATGAGCAGTTCTTC
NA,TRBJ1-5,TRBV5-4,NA,CASSFGSDQPQHF,TGTGCCAGCAGCTTCGGTAGCGACCAGCCCCAGCATTTT
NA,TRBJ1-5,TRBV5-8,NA,CASSTPGRQPQHF,TGTGCCAGCAGCACCCCTGGGAGGCAGCCCCAGCATTTT
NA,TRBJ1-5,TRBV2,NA,CASSDGGASNQPQHF,TGTGCCAGCAGTGACGGAGGGGCGAGCAATCAGCCCCAGCATTTT
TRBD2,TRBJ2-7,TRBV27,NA,CASSLLAGGPYEQYF,TGTGCCAGCAGTTTACTAGCGGGGGGGCCTTACGAGCAGTACTTC
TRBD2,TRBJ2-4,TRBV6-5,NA,CASSWGGGSENIQYF,TGTGCCAGCAGTTGGGGCGGGGGGTCGGAAAACATTCAGTACTTC
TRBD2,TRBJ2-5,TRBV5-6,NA,CASSSGTSGQETQYF,TGTGCCAGCAGCTCCGGGACTAGCGGACAAGAGACCCAGTACTTC
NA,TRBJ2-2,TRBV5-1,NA,CASSLGLRGTGELFF,TGCGCCAGCAGCTTGGGTCTCCGAGGCACCGGGGAGCTGTTTTTT
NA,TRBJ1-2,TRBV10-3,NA,CAIRPSRDTSNYGYTF,TGTGCCATTCGACCCTCTCGGGACACTTCTAACTATGGCTACACCTTC
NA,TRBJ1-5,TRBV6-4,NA,CASSESDSDNQPQHF,TGTGCCAGCAGTGAATCAGACAGCGACAATCAGCCCCAGCATTTT
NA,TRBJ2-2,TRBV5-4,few,CASSWQGGTGELFF,TGTGCCAGCAGCTGGCAGGGGGGCACCGGGGAGCTGTTTTTT
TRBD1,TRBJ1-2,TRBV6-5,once,CASILGTGEGYTF,TGTGCCAGCATCCTGGGGACAGGGGAGGGCTACACCTTC